This entry describes one TCR beta chain. The antigen remains unidentified. The trim removed 2 bases at V and 1 base at J, leaving 3 bases unmatched. The CDR3 length is 15 residues. This entry is derived from a study of T cell repertoires in cytomegalovirus infection. Study outcomes and limitations: CMV carriers having the relevant HLA were flagged by cumulative public TCR beta family frequency.

TCRdb reanalysed the reads using MiXCR and keeps one entry per CDR3 protein. The data contain about 500,000 distinct CDR3 sequences, 30% to 35% of them singletons. The TCR was taken from a human donor in good health (CMV status not recorded). Some clones in this sample may be carry-over from other donors' samples. The chain carries TRBV12-3 or TRBV12-4 and TRBJ2-5, with 8 bases matching TRBD1. The sample here was cultured PBMCs, taken from culture after CMV antigen stimulation. The DNA for the CDR3 is TGTGCCAGCAGTTTACCTACAGGGGGCCAAGAGACCCAGTACTTC. Translating gives CASSLPTGGQETQYF.